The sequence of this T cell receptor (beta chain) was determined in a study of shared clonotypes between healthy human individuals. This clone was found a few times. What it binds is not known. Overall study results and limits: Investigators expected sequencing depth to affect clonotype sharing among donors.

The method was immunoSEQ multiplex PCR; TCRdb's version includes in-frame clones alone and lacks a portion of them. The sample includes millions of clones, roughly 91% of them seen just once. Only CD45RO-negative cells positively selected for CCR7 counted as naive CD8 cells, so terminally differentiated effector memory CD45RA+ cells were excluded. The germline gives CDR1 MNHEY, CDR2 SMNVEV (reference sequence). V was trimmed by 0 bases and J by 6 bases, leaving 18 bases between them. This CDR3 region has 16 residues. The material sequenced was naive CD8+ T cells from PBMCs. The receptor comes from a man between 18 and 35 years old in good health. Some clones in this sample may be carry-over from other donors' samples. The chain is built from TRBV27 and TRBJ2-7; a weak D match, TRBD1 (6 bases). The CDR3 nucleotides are TGTGCCAGCAGTTTATCGATGTGGGGGCCAGTCGCCGAGCAGTACTTC. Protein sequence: CASSLSMWGPVAEQYF.